This T cell receptor (beta chain) was identified during a study of blood T cell repertoires in COVID-19. Assay used: immunoSEQ multiplex PCR; TCRdb lists only in-frame clones, some missing. The table lists 400,000 to 450,000 clones, about 91% of them singletons. This clone appeared once. This clonotype was obtained from a woman aged 40 to 49 with COVID-19, enrolled during active disease. The sequencing sample was made of peripheral blood.

This CDR3 is CASRKTPDRENEQFF. CDR3 sequence (DNA): TGTGCCAGCAGAAAAACCCCGGACAGGGAAAATGAGCAGTTCTTC. The chain employs TRBV11-1 and TRBJ2-1; 8 nucleotides match TRBD1. Germline V lookup: CDR1 SGHAT, CDR2 FQDESV (reference sequence). Germline trimming cut 6 bases from V and 7 bases from J; bases unmatched to any gene: 11. The CDR3 is 15 residues long.